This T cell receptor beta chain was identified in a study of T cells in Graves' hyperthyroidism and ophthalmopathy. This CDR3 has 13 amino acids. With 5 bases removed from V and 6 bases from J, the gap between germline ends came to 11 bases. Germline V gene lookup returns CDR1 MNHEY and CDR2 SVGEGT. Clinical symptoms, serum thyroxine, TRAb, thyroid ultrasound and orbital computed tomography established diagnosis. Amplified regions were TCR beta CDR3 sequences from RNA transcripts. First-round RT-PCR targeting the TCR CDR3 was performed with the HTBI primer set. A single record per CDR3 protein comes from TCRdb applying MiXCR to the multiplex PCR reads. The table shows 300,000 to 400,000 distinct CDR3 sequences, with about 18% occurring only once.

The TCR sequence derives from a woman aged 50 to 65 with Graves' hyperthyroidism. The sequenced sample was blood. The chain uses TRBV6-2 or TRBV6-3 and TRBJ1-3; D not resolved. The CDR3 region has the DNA TGTGCCAGCAGTGTTGGGGATACAAACACCATATATTTT. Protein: CASSVGDTNTIYF.